Presented here are 25 T cell receptor beta chains from one specimen sequenced in a study of cytomegalovirus exposure and HLA in healthy donors. In the PCR, 60 Vbeta and 13 Jbeta primers were used. TCRdb keeps only in-frame clones here, not all; method: immunoSEQ multiplex PCR. Its table records 100,000 to 150,000 clones. The sequenced material came from PBMCs. These receptors all come from a man aged 18-30 years in good health and CMV-seronegative.

V and J are TRBV4-1 and TRBJ1-2; unclear D gene. Germline CDR1 MGHRA, CDR2 YSYEKL. V was cut by 0 bases and J by 0 bases, with 11 bases left in between. This CDR3 has 16 amino acids. The CDR3 sequence is CASSQEGVPTNYGYTF. For the CDR3, the DNA is TGCGCCAGCAGCCAAGAAGGAGTCCCGACTAACTATGGCTACACCTTC.

The chain uses TRBV5-4 and TRBJ1-4; no clear D. The CDR3 covers 16 residues. Germline V gene sequence: CDR1 SGHNT, CDR2 YYREEE (reference sequence). V was pared by 3 bases and J by 8 bases, with 20 bases between. DNA of the CDR3: TGTGCCAGCAGCTCGATCCCCAGTGTGCGGATGGAAAAACTGTTTTTT. This codes for CASSSIPSVRMEKLFF.

The chain couples TRBV6-5 to TRBJ2-5; TRBD2 aligns across 9 bases. From germline, CDR1 is MNHEY and CDR2 SVGAGI. CDR3 length equals 14 residues. The V segment lost 6 bases and the J segment 4 bases; nucleotides outside the gene matches: 6. CDR3 nucleotide sequence: TGTGCCAGCAGCATCAGCGGGAGGAGAGAGACCCAGTACTTC. The encoded protein is CASSISGRRETQYF.

This rearrangement joins TRBV30 to TRBJ2-7; weak D call: TRBD1 (6 bases). The CDR3 has 13 amino acids. V was cut by 0 bases and J by 6 bases, with 12 bases left in between. CDR1 is GTSNPN, CDR2 SVGIG, per germline (reference sequence). CDR3 sequence (DNA): TGTGCCTGGAGTGTACGTCAGGGGATCGAGCAGTACTTC. Its translation is CAWSVRQGIEQYF.

V gene TRBV27 combines with J gene TRBJ1-1; weak D call: TRBD1 (5 bases). The CDR3 runs to 14 residues. Between the trimmed V and J ends, which lost 7 bases and 1 base, there was a span of 13 bases. Germline values: CDR1 MNHEY, CDR2 SMNVEV (reference sequence). The CDR3 sequence: CASMGGYRNTEAFF. The DNA of the CDR3 is TGTGCCAGCATGGGGGGGTATAGGAACACTGAAGCTTTCTTT.

The chain couples TRBV7-9 to TRBJ2-2; D is unclear. The CDR3 is 14 amino acids. Trimming stripped 5 bases from V and 3 bases from J, with 10 bases between. The V gene's germline CDR1 is SEHNR and CDR2 FQNEAQ (reference sequence). In nucleotides, the CDR3 is TGTGCCAGCAGCGGCGGCCGATACACCGGGGAGCTGTTTTTT. Protein sequence: CASSGGRYTGELFF.

The V gene is TRBV2, the J gene TRBJ2-5; 10 bases align to TRBD2. V lost 5 bases and J lost 3; bases outside the gene matches: 6. The CDR3 is 15 residues long. Germline V gene sequence: CDR1 SNHLY, CDR2 FYNNEI. The CDR3 DNA is TGTGCCAGCAGTCTTCAGCTAGCGGGGGAAGAGACCCAGTACTTC. Protein sequence: CASSLQLAGEETQYF.

The chain carries TRBV6-5 and TRBJ1-2; maybe TRBD1 (6 bases). Trimming removed 0 bases from V and 8 bases from J, with 13 bases in between. Germline lookup yields CDR1 MNHEY and CDR2 SVGAGI. CDR3 size: 14 residues. The CDR3 DNA reads as TGTGCCAGCAGTTACTCGAGCCCTCAGGGGGGCTACACCTTC. Translated: CASSYSSPQGGYTF.

The chain joins TRBV7-3 to TRBJ2-1; TRBD2 matches at 9 bases. This CDR3 comprises 16 residues. J gave up 8 bases and V 5 bases, and 13 bases lay outside the gene matches. Germline CDR1 is SGHTA and CDR2 is FQGTGA. CDR3 region: CASSLRGGRAGDEQFF. Here the CDR3 DNA reads TGTGCCAGCAGCCTACGGGGCGGGAGGGCCGGAGATGAGCAGTTCTTC.

The rearrangement joins TRBV7-2 to TRBJ2-1; D is ambiguous. Germline assignment: CDR1 SGHTA and CDR2 FQGNSA. V was trimmed by 5 bases and J by 10 bases, leaving 15 bases between them. CDR3 length: 13 amino acids. This CDR3 reads CASSQLDFLEQFF. Written as DNA, the CDR3 is TGTGCCAGCAGCCAACTTGACTTTCTGGAGCAGTTCTTC.

The chain recombines TRBV19 with TRBJ1-5; a possible D gene is TRBD1 (5 bases). V dropped 6 bases and J dropped 2 bases, with 14 bases sitting between them. Germline CDR1 LNHDA, CDR2 SQIVND (reference sequence). The CDR3 runs 15 residues. The CDR3 DNA reads as TGTGCCAGTAGGCCCAGGGATGGTGGCAATCAGCCCCAGCATTTT. Translating gives CASRPRDGGNQPQHF.

The J gene is TRBJ2-7, the V gene TRBV18; maybe TRBD1 (6 bases). Germline loops: CDR1 KGHSH, CDR2 LQKENI. The CDR3 is 17 amino acids. Trimming shortened V by 0 bases and J by 3 bases, and 18 bases separated the two germline ends. The CDR3 DNA reads as TGTGCCAGCTCACCACCATCAGGGGCTCCCGGGGTCTACGAGCAGTACTTC. Its translation is CASSPPSGAPGVYEQYF.

The chain links TRBV11-1 to TRBJ2-1; tentative D call: TRBD2 (7 bases). The CDR3 runs to 16 residues. The germline gives CDR1 SGHAT, CDR2 FQDESV (reference sequence). Trimming removed 5 bases from V and 4 bases from J, with 18 bases in between. CDR3 amino acids: CASSPRLGGLYNEQFF. The CDR3 nucleotides read TGTGCCAGCAGCCCCCGTCTCGGGGGGCTTTACAATGAGCAGTTCTTC.

The genes are TRBV5-1 and TRBJ2-7, with TRBD1 matching 9 bases. This CDR3 region has 15 residues. The V and J ends lost 4 bases and 3 bases, in that order; junction bases with no gene match: 8. CDR1 and CDR2 from the germline V gene are SGHRS and YFSETQ. The chain's CDR3 is CASSPRTGDYYEQYF. The CDR3 nucleotides read TGCGCCAGCAGCCCAAGGACAGGGGATTACTACGAGCAGTACTTC.

The chain links TRBV6-6 to TRBJ2-7; no clear D gene. Germline values: CDR1 MNHNY, CDR2 SVGAGI (reference sequence). Between the trimmed V and J ends, which lost 2 bases and 0 bases, there was a span of 11 bases. This CDR3 spans 15 amino acids. The CDR3 DNA sequence: TGTGCCAGCAGTTACACAGACCCAAACTCCTACGAGCAGTACTTC. Encoded protein: CASSYTDPNSYEQYF.

The chain combines TRBV2 with TRBJ2-5; 7 bases agree with TRBD2. J lost 5 bases, V lost 8 bases, and 8 bases had no gene match. Germline V gives CDR1 SNHLY, CDR2 FYNNEI. The CDR3 length is 13 residues. The CDR3 protein is CASVVWGGETQYF. Written as DNA, the CDR3 is TGTGCCAGCGTAGTGTGGGGGGGGGAGACCCAGTACTTC.

The chain combines TRBV7-9 with TRBJ1-1; 8 bases are a match to TRBD1. Germline CDR1 SEHNR, CDR2 FQNEAQ (reference sequence). The ends lost 5 bases at V and 5 bases at J; junction bases unmatched: 10. This CDR3 is built from 15 residues. CDR3 sequence: CASSLTGGGSTEAFF. The CDR3 DNA reads TGTGCCAGCAGCCTAACAGGGGGAGGGTCTACTGAAGCTTTCTTT. Looking up the rest from reference TRBV7-9 and TRBJ1-1 gives the full variable domain: DTGVSQNPRHKITKRGQNVTFRCDPISEHNRLYWYRQTLGQGPEFLTYFQNEAQLEKSRLLSDRFSAERPKGSFSTLEIQRTEQGDSAMYLCASSLTGGGSTEAFFGQGTRLTVV.

The V call is TRBV6-1, the J call TRBJ1-3; D not certain. The V and J ends lost 2 bases and 1 base respectively, with 9 bases between them. The germline V gene encodes CDR1 MNHNS and CDR2 SASEGT. The CDR3 contains 15 residues. In nucleotides, the CDR3 is TGTGCCAGCAGTGAACCGGGTTCTTCTGGAAACACCATATATTTT. Translation gives CASSEPGSSGNTIYF.

On this clone: Other DNA sequences in this sample translate to the same CDR3. The J gene is TRBJ2-4, the V gene TRBV11-3; D perhaps matches TRBD1 (7 bases). The CDR3 extends over 16 amino acids. Trimming removed 1 base at V and 6 bases at J, with 16 bases between. In germline, CDR1 is SGHNT, CDR2 YENEEA. The CDR3 loop is CASSLGDGGGGNIQYF. In DNA, the CDR3 is TGTGCCAGCAGCTTAGGAGACGGAGGGGGCGGAAACATTCAGTACTTC.

The chain uses TRBV5-6 and TRBJ2-7; 9 positions agree with TRBD1. The V segment lost 4 bases and the J segment 2 bases; nucleotides outside the gene matches: 7. Germline lookup yields CDR1 SGHDT and CDR2 YYEEEE. CDR3 length: 15 residues. CDR3 loop: CASSPAGTGTYEQYF. The CDR3, as DNA: TGTGCCAGCAGCCCTGCCGGGACAGGGACCTACGAGCAGTACTTC.

Regarding this clone: The junction departs from the called germline gene at one end, perhaps through a read error. The chain is built from TRBV7-9 and TRBJ2-7, with D maybe TRBD2 (6 bases). CDR3 length equals 14 residues. Germline V gene lookup returns CDR1 SEHNR and CDR2 FQNEAQ (reference sequence). The CDR3 DNA is TGTGCCAGCAGTCTAGTCGGGATTGCGGGGACCCAGGACTTC. It specifies CASSLVGIAGTQDF.

The chain carries TRBV10-3 and TRBJ1-1; the match to TRBD1 covers 7 bases. The CDR3 runs 14 residues. The J segment lost 11 bases and the V segment lost 4 bases, leaving 13 bases of the junction unmatched. CDR1 and CDR2 from the germline V gene are ENHRY and SYGVKD. CDR3 protein: CAISATQGDAGAFF. CDR3 sequence (DNA): TGTGCCATCAGTGCGACCCAGGGGGACGCTGGGGCTTTCTTT.

Details on this clone: One end of the junction is discordant with germline, which a read error may explain. The V call is TRBV2, the J call TRBJ1-2, with 7 nucleotides matching TRBD1. Looked up from germline, CDR1 is SNHLY and CDR2 is FYNNEI. The CDR3 consists of 13 residues. DNA of the CDR3: TGTGCCAGCAGCGAAGACAGGGATAATGGCTACACCTTC. Amino acids: CASSEDRDNGYTF.

The genes are TRBV5-6 and TRBJ2-1; 10 bases fit TRBD1. The V segment lost 4 bases and the J segment 3 bases; nucleotides outside the gene matches: 10. In germline, CDR1 is SGHDT, CDR2 YYEEEE. The CDR3 sequence is 17 residues long. The CDR3, as DNA: TGTGCCAGCAGCGCTCCCGGCGGACAGGGGGGCTACAATGAGCAGTTCTTC. Protein product: CASSAPGGQGGYNEQFF.

The V gene is TRBV7-3, the J gene TRBJ2-5, with D tentatively TRBD2 (6 bases). The V end was cut by 5 bases, the J end by 2 bases, with 18 bases between. Germline CDR1 and CDR2: SGHTA and FQGTGA. The CDR3 sequence is 16 residues long. DNA for the CDR3: TGTGCCAGCAGCCCCCTAGCGCGCAGCGATCAAGAGACCCAGTACTTC. This codes for CASSPLARSDQETQYF.